A selection of T cell receptor beta chains follows, all from one sample in a study of blood T cell repertoires in COVID-19. Measured with immunoSEQ multiplex PCR; TCRdb has only the in-frame clones, and not every one. The table includes 180,000 or so clones, approximately 87% detected once. The sample was peripheral blood. The origin of the receptors is a man between 18 and 35 years old with active or convalescent COVID-19. The CDR3 runs from the conserved cysteine through the conserved F or W. Each record gives: clone size, J gene, V gene, CDR3 protein. Some rows have no size entry. The others give once, few or many, or a class for an expanded clone.

clone size: -
J gene: TRBJ1-1
V gene: TRBV30
CDR3 protein: CAWSWGDWEAFF

clone size: -
J gene: TRBJ1-1
V gene: TRBV13
CDR3 protein: CASSYGTGGYTEAFF

clone size: -
J gene: TRBJ1-3
V gene: TRBV19
CDR3 protein: CASRPSSGNTIYF

clone size: once
J gene: TRBJ2-1
V gene: TRBV18
CDR3 protein: CASSLTRSYNEQFF

clone size: once
J gene: TRBJ2-3
V gene: TRBV30
CDR3 protein: CAWTLGVITDTQYF

clone size: -
J gene: TRBJ1-1
V gene: TRBV19
CDR3 protein: CVSGRTGDSPRTEAFF

clone size: -
J gene: TRBJ2-3
V gene: TRBV4-1
CDR3 protein: CASSQVYSTDTQYF

clone size: once
J gene: TRBJ1-1
V gene: TRBV2
CDR3 protein: CASIKEAGNTEAFF

clone size: -
J gene: TRBJ2-1
V gene: TRBV6-1
CDR3 protein: CASSDLAGAYNEQFF

clone size: -
J gene: TRBJ1-1
V gene: TRBV6-5
CDR3 protein: CASGRGLATEAFF

clone size: -
J gene: TRBJ1-3
V gene: TRBV6-2/TRBV6-3
CDR3 protein: CASSSRDRGRVGGNTIYF

clone size: once
J gene: TRBJ1-2
V gene: TRBV2
CDR3 protein: CASTREAPSPYGYTF

clone size: -
J gene: TRBJ2-1
V gene: TRBV27
CDR3 protein: CASSLTGRGPNNEQFF

clone size: -
J gene: TRBJ1-1
V gene: TRBV11-3
CDR3 protein: CASSVGTGEPMNTEAFF

clone size: -
J gene: TRBJ2-7
V gene: TRBV7-2
CDR3 protein: CASSLAGGPDEQYF

clone size: -
J gene: TRBJ2-7
V gene: TRBV3-1/TRBV3-2
CDR3 protein: CASSPNLAGGQYF

clone size: -
J gene: TRBJ2-3
V gene: TRBV5-8
CDR3 protein: CASSLDDSPADTQYF

clone size: -
J gene: TRBJ2-3
V gene: TRBV12-3/TRBV12-4
CDR3 protein: CASSPILAGRYF

clone size: once
J gene: TRBJ1-1
V gene: TRBV7-9
CDR3 protein: CASSFSGGEAFF

clone size: -
J gene: TRBJ1-3
V gene: TRBV12-3/TRBV12-4
CDR3 protein: CASSLSSGNTIYF

clone size: -
J gene: TRBJ1-1
V gene: TRBV5-6
CDR3 protein: CASSLERSTEAFF

clone size: few
J gene: TRBJ1-1
V gene: TRBV25-1
CDR3 protein: CASSGAINTEAFF

clone size: -
J gene: TRBJ2-7
V gene: TRBV24-1
CDR3 protein: CATSDLGSYEQYF

clone size: -
J gene: TRBJ2-7
V gene: TRBV7-9
CDR3 protein: CASSLWGQGALGSYEQYF

clone size: once
J gene: TRBJ1-1
V gene: TRBV7-2
CDR3 protein: CASSLVNQGRAFF

clone size: -
J gene: TRBJ2-1
V gene: TRBV5-1
CDR3 protein: CASSLLTGLDLYNEQFF

clone size: -
J gene: TRBJ1-1
V gene: TRBV6-6
CDR3 protein: CASSRGPEAFF

clone size: -
J gene: TRBJ2-5
V gene: TRBV14
CDR3 protein: CASSQYGTSQETQYF

clone size: -
J gene: TRBJ2-2
V gene: TRBV6-1
CDR3 protein: CASSEGLPNTGELFF

clone size: few
J gene: TRBJ1-1
V gene: TRBV9
CDR3 protein: CASSSTGVEEAFF

clone size: -
J gene: TRBJ1-3
V gene: TRBV9
CDR3 protein: CASTTGSGNTIYF

clone size: -
J gene: TRBJ2-2
V gene: TRBV7-3
CDR3 protein: CASSRGTGSGELFF

clone size: -
J gene: TRBJ1-2
V gene: TRBV6-2/TRBV6-3
CDR3 protein: CASSYRQPLLAGYTF

clone size: few
J gene: TRBJ1-5
V gene: TRBV5-5
CDR3 protein: CASSRSTGDNQPQHF

clone size: many
J gene: TRBJ1-5
V gene: TRBV7-2
CDR3 protein: CASSSRGNQPQHF

clone size: -
J gene: TRBJ1-1
V gene: TRBV28
CDR3 protein: CASRPDRHTEAFF

clone size: -
J gene: TRBJ1-1
V gene: TRBV7-3
CDR3 protein: CASSQQGASNTEAFF

clone size: -
J gene: TRBJ2-3
V gene: TRBV7-2
CDR3 protein: CASSLWWGTSGANTDTQYF

clone size: -
J gene: TRBJ2-5
V gene: TRBV7-2
CDR3 protein: CASSSNAGGEETQYF

clone size: -
J gene: TRBJ2-1
V gene: TRBV19
CDR3 protein: CASSSQGSRDNEQFF

clone size: -
J gene: TRBJ1-2
V gene: TRBV5-1
CDR3 protein: CASSFLTFYGYTF

clone size: -
J gene: TRBJ2-7
V gene: TRBV7-9
CDR3 protein: CASSTSEFAYEQYF

clone size: -
J gene: TRBJ2-1
V gene: TRBV7-6
CDR3 protein: CASTIIGGGNEQFF

clone size: -
J gene: TRBJ1-1
V gene: TRBV28
CDR3 protein: CASSGFGQDYTEAFF

clone size: -
J gene: TRBJ2-3
V gene: TRBV6-4
CDR3 protein: CASSRTSDGGTDTQYF

clone size: -
J gene: TRBJ1-3
V gene: TRBV7-9
CDR3 protein: CASSLVDKRGNTIYF

clone size: -
J gene: TRBJ1-5
V gene: TRBV30
CDR3 protein: CAWAKTGTSNQPQHF

clone size: -
J gene: TRBJ2-7
V gene: TRBV14
CDR3 protein: CASSPGQGVGYEQYF

clone size: once
J gene: TRBJ1-5
V gene: TRBV19
CDR3 protein: CASFTGGGYSNQPQHF

clone size: -
J gene: TRBJ2-3
V gene: TRBV4-3
CDR3 protein: CASSQDLRREWGGTDTQYF

clone size: -
J gene: TRBJ1-2
V gene: TRBV5-1
CDR3 protein: CASSPGTYNYGYTF

clone size: -
J gene: TRBJ2-5
V gene: TRBV10-2
CDR3 protein: CASSESGIARYF